This T cell receptor (beta chain) was captured by sequencing in a study of shared clonotypes between healthy human individuals. General study points: Sampling used blood alone; tissue repertoires probably differ. Estimated clonotype richness was generally higher in naive than memory subsets.

In the case of this clone: Its antigen is still unknown.

Positive CCR7 selection of CD45RO-negative cells yielded the naive CD8 cells, and terminally differentiated effector memory CD45RA+ cells were excluded. This CDR3 has 15 residues. The germline V gene has CDR1 SQVTM and CDR2 ANQGSEA. The junction had 13 bases not matched to a gene; V was cut back by 6 bases and J by 9 bases. At a deep level, the assay was run. Assay used: immunoSEQ multiplex PCR; TCRdb lists only in-frame clones, some missing. The table lists about 2,100,000 clones, around 93% of them singletons, with under 2% in the top ten. The specimen was naive CD8+ T cells from PBMCs. The J gene is TRBJ2-1, the V gene TRBV29-1; 11 bases fit TRBD2. The clonotype originates from a man younger than 30 in good health. Some clones in this sample may be carry-over from other donors' samples. The CDR3 protein is CSVVLASGTSGEQFF. CDR3 sequence (DNA): TGCAGCGTCGTACTCGCCTCCGGGACTAGCGGTGAGCAGTTCTTC.